This T cell receptor (beta chain) was obtained from a study of blood T cell repertoires in COVID-19. Allocation to cohorts depended on clinical history reported by the participants. Trimming cost V 7 bases and J 2 bases; bases outside gene matches: 10. Per germline, CDR1 MDHEN and CDR2 SYDVKM. The CDR3 is made up of 18 amino acids. Libraries were prepared by immunoSEQ multiplex PCR; TCRdb keeps only in-frame clonotypes and omits some of them. Of around 400,000 clones in the sample, just under 90% were seen once. Sequencing was done on a sample of PBMCs or T cells enriched from blood (not recorded which). The rearrangement links TRBV28 to TRBJ2-1; 14 nucleotides agree with TRBD2. This TCR came from a woman younger than 45 who had recovered from COVID-19. CDR3 nucleotide sequence: TGTGCCAGCACCTCCGGGACTAGCGGGAGTGCGGCCTACAATGAGCAGTTCTTC. This gives the protein CASTSGTSGSAAYNEQFF.